The text below deals with one TCR beta chain. Antigen unknown. The data stem from a study of OX40 agonist ivuxolimab in advanced cancers. The overall study: Patients with prior anti-PD-1, anti-PD-L1 or anti-CTLA-4 therapy were eligible; 40% had some.

General observations from the study: Researchers did not determine the expanded peripheral T cells' antigen specificity.

TCRdb's copy holds only in-frame clones and misses some; the assay was immunoSEQ multiplex PCR. The sample includes fewer than 140,000 clones, 75% to 95% of them seen just once. A history of autoimmune disease or systemic immunosuppression excluded patients. The CDR3 sequence is 14 residues long. The trim removed 5 bases at V and 7 bases at J, leaving 5 bases unmatched. CDR1 is SGHTA and CDR2 is FQGNSA in the germline V gene. This sequence joins TRBV7-2 and TRBJ1-2; 12 nucleotides line up with TRBD1. The material was CD4+ or CD8+ T cells sorted from blood, obtained in a trial of the OX40 agonist ivuxolimab. This TCR was recovered from an adult with an advanced solid tumor such as melanoma, head and neck, liver or kidney cancer. CDR3 protein: CASSPEGQGAGYTF. Written as DNA, the CDR3 is TGTGCCAGCAGCCCAGAGGGACAGGGGGCTGGCTACACCTTC.